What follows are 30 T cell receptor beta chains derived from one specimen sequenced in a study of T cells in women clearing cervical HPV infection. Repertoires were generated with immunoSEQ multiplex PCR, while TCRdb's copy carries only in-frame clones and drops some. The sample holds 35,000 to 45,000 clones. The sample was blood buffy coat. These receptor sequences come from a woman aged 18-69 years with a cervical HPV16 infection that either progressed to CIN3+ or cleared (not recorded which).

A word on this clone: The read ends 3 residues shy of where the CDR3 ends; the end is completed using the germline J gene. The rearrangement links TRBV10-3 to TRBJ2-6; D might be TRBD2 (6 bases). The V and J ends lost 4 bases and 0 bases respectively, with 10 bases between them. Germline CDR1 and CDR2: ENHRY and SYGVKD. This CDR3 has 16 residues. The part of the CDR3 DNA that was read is TGTGCCATCAGTGTAGGAGGGTCCTCTGGGGCCAACGTC. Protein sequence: CAISVGGSSGANV. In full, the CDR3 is CAISVGGSSGANVLTF.

CDR3 in amino acids: CASSLVRNTGELFF. The covered CDR3 bases are TGTGCCAGCAGCTTAGTCCGGAACACCGGGGAG. The chain couples TRBV11-2 to TRBJ2-2; D gene unclear. The CDR3 goes on 3 residues after the read ends, and that part is filled in from the germline J gene. Per germline, CDR1 SGHAT and CDR2 FQNNGV. Deletions cut 1 base from V and 1 base from J, with 4 bases between. The CDR3 length is 14 residues. Variable domain in full (rest from reference TRBV11-2 and TRBJ2-2): EAGVAQSPRYKIIEKRQSVAFWCNPISGHATLYWYQQILGQGPKLLIQFQNNGVVDDSQLPKDRFSAERLKGVDSTLKIQPAKLEDSAVYLCASSLVRNTGELFFGEGSRLTVL.

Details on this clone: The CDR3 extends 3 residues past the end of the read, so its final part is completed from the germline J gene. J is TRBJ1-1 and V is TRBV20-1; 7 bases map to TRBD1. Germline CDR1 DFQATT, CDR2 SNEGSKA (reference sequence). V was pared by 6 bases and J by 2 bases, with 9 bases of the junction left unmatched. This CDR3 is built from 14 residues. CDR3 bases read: TGCAGTGCCAGGGCGGGACAGAGAAACACTGAA. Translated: CSARAGQRNTE. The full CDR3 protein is CSARAGQRNTEAFF.

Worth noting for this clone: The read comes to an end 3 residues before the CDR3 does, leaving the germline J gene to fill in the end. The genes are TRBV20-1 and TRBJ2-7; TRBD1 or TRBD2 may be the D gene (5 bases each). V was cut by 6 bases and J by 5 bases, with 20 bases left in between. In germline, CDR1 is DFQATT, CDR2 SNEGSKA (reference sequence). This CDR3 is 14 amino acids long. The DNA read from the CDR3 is TGCAGTGCCTCCCAGGGAGCCCCGACCAACGAG. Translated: CSASQGAPTNE. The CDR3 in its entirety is CSASQGAPTNEQYF.

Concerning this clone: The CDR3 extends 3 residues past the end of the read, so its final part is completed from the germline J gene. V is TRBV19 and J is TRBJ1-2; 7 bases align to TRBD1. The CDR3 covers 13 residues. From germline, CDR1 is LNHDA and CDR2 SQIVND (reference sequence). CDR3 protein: CASIPGDRGGYTF. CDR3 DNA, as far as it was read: TGTGCCAGTATCCCCGGGGACAGAGGAGGC.

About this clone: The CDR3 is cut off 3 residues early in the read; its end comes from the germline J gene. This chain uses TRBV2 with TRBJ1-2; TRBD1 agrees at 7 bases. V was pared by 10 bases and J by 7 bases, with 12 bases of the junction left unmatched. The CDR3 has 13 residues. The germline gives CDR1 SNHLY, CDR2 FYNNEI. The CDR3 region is CATSEDRDRGYTF. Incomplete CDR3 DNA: TGTGCCACCTCAGAAGACAGGGATCGTGGC.

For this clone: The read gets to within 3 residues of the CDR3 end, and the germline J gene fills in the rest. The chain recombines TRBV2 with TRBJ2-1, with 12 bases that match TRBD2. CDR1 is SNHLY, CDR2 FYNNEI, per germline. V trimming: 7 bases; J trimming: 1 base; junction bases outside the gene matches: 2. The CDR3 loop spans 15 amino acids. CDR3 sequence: CASTLAGGSYNEQFF. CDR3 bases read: TGTGCCAGCACCCTAGCGGGAGGGTCCTACAATGAG.

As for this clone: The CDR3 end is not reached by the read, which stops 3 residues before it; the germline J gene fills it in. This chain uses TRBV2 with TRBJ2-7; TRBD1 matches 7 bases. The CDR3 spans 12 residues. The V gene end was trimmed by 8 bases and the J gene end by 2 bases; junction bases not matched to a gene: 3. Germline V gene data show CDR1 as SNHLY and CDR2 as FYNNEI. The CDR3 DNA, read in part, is TGTGCCAGCCGGACAGGTGCCTACGAG. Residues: CASRTGAYE. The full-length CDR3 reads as CASRTGAYEQYF.

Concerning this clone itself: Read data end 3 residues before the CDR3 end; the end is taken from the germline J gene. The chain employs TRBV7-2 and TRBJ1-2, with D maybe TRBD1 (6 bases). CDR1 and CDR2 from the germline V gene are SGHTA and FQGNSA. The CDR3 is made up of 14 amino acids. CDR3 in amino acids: CASSSGGLIYDYTF. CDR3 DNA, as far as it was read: TGTGCCAGCAGCTCGGGGGGGCTCATATACGAC.

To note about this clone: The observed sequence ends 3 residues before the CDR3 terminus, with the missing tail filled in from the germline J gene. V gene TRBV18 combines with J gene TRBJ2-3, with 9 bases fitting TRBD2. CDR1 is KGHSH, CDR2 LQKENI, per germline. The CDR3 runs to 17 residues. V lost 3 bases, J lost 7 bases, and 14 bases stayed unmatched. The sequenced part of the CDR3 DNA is TGTGCCAGCTCACCGGCTAGCGGGGTTTCCGGAGGGAATACG. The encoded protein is CASSPASGVSGGNT. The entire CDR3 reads CASSPASGVSGGNTQYF.

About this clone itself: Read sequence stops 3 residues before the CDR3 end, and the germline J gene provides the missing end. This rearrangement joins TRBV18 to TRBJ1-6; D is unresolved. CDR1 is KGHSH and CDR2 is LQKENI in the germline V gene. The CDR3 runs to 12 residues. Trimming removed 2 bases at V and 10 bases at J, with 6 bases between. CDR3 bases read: TGTGCCAGCTCACCAGAAGGCTCACCC. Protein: CASSPEGSP. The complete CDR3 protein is CASSPEGSPLHF.

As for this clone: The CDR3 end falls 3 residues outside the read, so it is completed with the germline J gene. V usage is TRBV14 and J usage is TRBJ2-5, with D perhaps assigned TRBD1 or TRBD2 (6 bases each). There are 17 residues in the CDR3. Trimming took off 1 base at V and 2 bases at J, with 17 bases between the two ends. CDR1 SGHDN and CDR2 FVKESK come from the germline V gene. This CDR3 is CASSQGRTGRLQETQYF. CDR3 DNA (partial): TGTGCCAGCAGCCAAGGTCGTACAGGGAGGCTGCAAGAGACC.

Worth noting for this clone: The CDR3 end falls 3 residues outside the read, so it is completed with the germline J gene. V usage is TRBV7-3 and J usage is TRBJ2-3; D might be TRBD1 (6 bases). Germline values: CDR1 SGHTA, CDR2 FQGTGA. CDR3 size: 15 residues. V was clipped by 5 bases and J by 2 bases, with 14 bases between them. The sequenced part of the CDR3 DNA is TGTGCCAGCAGCCGAGACGGACAGATCACAGATACG. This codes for CASSRDGQITDT. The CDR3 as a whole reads CASSRDGQITDTQYF.

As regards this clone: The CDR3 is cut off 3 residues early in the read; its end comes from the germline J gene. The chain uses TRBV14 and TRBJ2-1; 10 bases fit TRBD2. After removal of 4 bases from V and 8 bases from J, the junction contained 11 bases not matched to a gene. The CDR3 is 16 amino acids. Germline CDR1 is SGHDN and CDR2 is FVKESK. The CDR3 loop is CASSPSRVAGGDEQFF. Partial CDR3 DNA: TGTGCCAGCAGCCCTTCAAGGGTAGCGGGGGGAGATGAG.

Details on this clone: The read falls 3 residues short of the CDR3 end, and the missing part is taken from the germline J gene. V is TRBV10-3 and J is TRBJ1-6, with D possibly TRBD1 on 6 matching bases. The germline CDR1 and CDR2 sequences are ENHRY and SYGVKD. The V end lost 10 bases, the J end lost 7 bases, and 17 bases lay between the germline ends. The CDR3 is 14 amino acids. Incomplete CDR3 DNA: TGTGCCACAGGGGTACACAGTATGAATTCACCC. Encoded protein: CATGVHSMNSP. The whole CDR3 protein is CATGVHSMNSPLHF.

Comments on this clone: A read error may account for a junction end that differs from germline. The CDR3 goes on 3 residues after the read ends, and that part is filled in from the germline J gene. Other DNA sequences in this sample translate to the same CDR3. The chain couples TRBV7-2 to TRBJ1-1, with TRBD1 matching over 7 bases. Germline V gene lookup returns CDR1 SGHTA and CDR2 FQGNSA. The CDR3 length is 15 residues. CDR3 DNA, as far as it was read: TGTGCCAGCAGCATAAGACAGGGCTGGGGCACTGAG. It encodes CASSIRQGWGTE. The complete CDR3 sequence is CASSIRQGWGTEAFF.

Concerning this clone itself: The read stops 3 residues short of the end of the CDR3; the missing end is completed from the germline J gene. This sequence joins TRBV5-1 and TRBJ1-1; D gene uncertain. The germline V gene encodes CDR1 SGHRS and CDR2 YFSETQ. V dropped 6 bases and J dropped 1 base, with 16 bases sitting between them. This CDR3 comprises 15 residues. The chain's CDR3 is CASTLSGSGNTEAFF. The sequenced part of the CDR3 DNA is TGCGCCAGCACCCTCAGCGGGTCCGGGAACACTGAA. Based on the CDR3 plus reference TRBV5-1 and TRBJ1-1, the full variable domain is KAGVTQTPRYLIKTRGQQVTLSCSPISGHRSVSWYQQTPGQGLQFLFEYFSETQRNKGNFPGRFSGRQFSNSRSEMNVSTLELGDSALYLCASTLSGSGNTEAFFGQGTRLTVV.

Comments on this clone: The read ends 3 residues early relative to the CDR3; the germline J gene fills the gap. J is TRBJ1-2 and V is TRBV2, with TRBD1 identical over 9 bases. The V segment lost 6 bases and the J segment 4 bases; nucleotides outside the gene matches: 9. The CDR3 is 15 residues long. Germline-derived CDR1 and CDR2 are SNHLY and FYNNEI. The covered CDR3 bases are TGTGCCAGCAGCTATATACAGGGGGCATCCTATGGC. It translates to CASSYIQGASYG. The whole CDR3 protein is CASSYIQGASYGYTF.

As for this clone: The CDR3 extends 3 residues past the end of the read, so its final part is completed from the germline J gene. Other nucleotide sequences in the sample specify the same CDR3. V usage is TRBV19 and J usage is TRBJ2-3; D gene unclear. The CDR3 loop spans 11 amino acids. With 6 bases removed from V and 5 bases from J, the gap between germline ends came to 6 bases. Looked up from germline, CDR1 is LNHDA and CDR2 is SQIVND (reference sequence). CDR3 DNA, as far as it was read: TGTGCCAGTAGCCTCAGAGATACG. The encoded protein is CASSLRDT. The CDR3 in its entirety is CASSLRDTQYF.

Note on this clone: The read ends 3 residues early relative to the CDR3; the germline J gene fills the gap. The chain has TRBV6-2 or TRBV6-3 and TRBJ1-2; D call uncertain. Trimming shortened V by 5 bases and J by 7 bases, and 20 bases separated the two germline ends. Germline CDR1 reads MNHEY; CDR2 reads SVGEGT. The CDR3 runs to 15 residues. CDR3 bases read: TGTGCCAGCAGTCCTCCGCGGGCGCGGGTTGGTGGC. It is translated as CASSPPRARVGG. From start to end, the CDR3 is CASSPPRARVGGYTF.

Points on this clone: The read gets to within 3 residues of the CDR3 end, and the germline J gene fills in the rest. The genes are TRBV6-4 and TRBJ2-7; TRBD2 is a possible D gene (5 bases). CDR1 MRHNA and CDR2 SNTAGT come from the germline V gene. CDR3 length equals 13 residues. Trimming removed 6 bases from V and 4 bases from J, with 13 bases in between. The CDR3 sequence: CASSGDKSYEQYF. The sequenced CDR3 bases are TGTGCCAGCAGCGGGGATAAGAGTTACGAG.

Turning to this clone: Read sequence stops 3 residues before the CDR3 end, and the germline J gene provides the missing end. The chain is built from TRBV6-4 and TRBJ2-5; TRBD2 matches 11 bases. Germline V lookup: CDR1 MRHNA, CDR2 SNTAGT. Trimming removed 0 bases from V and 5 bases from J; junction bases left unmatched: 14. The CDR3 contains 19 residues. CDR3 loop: CASSDSRSTLLAGVETQYF. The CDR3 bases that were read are TGTGCCAGCAGTGACTCCCGCTCAACACTACTAGCGGGAGTGGAGACC.

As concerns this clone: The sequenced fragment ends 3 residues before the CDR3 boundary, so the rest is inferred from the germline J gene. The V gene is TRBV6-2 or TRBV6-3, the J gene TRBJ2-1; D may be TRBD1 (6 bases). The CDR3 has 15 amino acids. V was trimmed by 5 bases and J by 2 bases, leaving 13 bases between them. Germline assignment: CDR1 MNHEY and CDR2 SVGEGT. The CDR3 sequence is CASSPGASPYNEQFF. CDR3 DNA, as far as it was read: TGTGCCAGCAGTCCAGGGGCTAGCCCCTACAATGAG.

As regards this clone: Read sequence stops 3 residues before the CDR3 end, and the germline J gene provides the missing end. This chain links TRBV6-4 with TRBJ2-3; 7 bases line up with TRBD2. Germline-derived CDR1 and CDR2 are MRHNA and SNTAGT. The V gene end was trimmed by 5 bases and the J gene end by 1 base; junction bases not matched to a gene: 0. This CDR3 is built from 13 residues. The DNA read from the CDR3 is TGTGCCAGCAGTAGCGGGGGCACAGATACG. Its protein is CASSSGGTDT. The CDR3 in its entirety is CASSSGGTDTQYF.

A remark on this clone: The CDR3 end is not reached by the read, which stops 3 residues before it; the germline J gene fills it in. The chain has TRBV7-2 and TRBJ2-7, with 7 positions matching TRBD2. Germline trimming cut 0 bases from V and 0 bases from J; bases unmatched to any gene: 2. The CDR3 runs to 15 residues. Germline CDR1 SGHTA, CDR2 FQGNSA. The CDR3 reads CASSLAGGSSYEQYF. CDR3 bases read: TGTGCCAGCAGCTTAGCGGGCGGGAGCTCCTACGAG.

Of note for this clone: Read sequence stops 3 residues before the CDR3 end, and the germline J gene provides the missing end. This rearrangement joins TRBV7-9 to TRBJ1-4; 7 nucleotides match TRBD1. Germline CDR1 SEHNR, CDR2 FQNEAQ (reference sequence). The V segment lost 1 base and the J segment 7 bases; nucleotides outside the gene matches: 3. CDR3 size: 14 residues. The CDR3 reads CASSLGQGGEKLFF. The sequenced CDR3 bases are TGTGCCAGCAGCTTAGGGCAGGGGGGTGAAAAA.

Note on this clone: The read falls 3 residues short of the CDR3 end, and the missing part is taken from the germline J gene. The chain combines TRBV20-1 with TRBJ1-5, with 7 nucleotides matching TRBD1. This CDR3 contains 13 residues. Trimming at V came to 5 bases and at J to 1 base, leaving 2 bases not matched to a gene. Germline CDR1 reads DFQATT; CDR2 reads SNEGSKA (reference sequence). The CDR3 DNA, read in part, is TGCAGTGCTGTACAGGGGAGCAATCAGCCC. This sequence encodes CSAVQGSNQP. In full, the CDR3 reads CSAVQGSNQPQHF.

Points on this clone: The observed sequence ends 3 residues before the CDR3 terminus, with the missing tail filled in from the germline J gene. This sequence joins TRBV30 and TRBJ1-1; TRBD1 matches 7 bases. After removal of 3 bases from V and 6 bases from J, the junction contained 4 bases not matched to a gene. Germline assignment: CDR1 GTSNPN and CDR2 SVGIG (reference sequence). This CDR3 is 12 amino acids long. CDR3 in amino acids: CAWSRTGPEAFF. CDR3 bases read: TGTGCCTGGAGCAGGACAGGTCCTGAA.

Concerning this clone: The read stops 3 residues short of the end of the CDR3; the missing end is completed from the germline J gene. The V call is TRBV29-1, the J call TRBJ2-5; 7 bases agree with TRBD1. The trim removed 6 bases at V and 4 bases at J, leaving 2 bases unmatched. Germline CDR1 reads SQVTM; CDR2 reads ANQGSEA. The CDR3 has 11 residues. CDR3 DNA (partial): TGCAGCGTGACAGGGCGAGAGACC. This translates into CSVTGRET. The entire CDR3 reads CSVTGRETQYF.

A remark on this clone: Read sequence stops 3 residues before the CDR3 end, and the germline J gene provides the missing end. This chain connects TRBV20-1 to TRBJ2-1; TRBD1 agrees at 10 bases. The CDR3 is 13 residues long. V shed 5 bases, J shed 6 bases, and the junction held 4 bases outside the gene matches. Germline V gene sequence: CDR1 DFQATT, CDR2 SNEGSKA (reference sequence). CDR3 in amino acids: CSAFRDRGNEQFF. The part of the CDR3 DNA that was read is TGCAGTGCTTTCCGGGACAGGGGCAATGAG.